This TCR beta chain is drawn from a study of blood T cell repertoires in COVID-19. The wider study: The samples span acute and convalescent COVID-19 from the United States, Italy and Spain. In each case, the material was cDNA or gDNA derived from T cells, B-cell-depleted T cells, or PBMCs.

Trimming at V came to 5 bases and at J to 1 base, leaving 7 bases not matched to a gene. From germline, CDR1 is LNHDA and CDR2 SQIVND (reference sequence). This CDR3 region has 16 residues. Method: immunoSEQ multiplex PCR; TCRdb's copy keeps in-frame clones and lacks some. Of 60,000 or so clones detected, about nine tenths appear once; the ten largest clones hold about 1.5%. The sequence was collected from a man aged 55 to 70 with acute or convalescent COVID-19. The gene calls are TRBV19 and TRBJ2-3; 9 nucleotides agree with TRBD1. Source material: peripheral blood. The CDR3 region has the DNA TGTGCCAGTAGTTACCTGGACAGGGGCGGCACAGATACGCAGTATTTT. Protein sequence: CASSYLDRGGTDTQYF.